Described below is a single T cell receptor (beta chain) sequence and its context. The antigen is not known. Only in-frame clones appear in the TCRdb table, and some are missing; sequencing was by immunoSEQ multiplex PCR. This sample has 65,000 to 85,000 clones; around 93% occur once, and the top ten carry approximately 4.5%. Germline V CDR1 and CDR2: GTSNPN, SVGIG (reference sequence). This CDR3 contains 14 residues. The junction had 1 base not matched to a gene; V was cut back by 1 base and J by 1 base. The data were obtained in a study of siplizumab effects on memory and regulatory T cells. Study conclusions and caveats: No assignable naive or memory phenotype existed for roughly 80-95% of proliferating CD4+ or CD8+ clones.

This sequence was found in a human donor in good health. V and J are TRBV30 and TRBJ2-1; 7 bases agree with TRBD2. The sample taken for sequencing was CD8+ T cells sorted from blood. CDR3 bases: TGTGCCTGGAGTGGACTAGCTTCCTACAATGAGCAGTTCTTC. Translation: CAWSGLASYNEQFF.